This T cell receptor beta chain was identified in a study of T cells expressing NK-cell markers. For the study at large: Researchers got TCR beta repertoires out of sorted CD3+CD56+NKG2C+, CD3+CD56+NKG2C- and CD3+CD56-NKG2C+ T cells. General study results and limits: Expanded clones of NKG2C+ T cells had an unclear HCMV specificity. These clonotypes, the leaders elsewhere, also led the CD3+CD56-NKG2C+ fraction in a handful of donors. NKG2C+ dominant clonotypes from 6 or 7 donors made up about 1.0-8% of CD8+ T cells.

This CDR3 is built from 14 residues. Germline V gives CDR1 SGHRS, CDR2 YFSETQ. For each CDR3 protein, TCRdb gives one entry from its re-call of the 5' RACE reads, without DNA. The repertoire shows tens of thousands of distinct CDR3 sequences; the top ten hold about 55%. Remarks on this clonotype: Its antigen is not known.

The receptor was isolated from a woman between 18 and 70 years old in good health. Sequences were obtained from blood T cells: a sorted CD56 or NKG2C T cell subset, CD4+ or CD8+ T cells, or bulk PBMC T cells (not recorded which). This chain connects TRBV5-1 to TRBJ1-1; TCRdb's assignment of TRBD1 cannot be checked, as there is no DNA. CDR3 loop: CASSLGTGEAEAFF.